Shown below are 19 T cell receptor beta chains from a single sample sequenced in a study of OX40 agonist ivuxolimab in advanced cancers. The repertoire was sequenced with immunoSEQ multiplex PCR; TCRdb's copy has only in-frame clones and lacks some. The repertoire holds about 54,000 clones, with about 91% as singletons. The source was CD4+ or CD8+ T cells sorted from blood, collected in a trial of the OX40 agonist ivuxolimab. The origin of the receptors is an adult with an advanced solid tumor such as melanoma, head and neck, liver or kidney cancer.

The CDR3 DNA is TGTGCCAGCAGCTTATATCAGGGCCTGGCTTTCTTT. As protein: CASSLYQGLAFF. This rearrangement joins TRBV7-8 to TRBJ1-1; TRBD1 might be the D (5 bases). Germline V lookup: CDR1 SGHVS, CDR2 FQNEAQ. CDR3 length equals 12 residues. The ends were cut back, 2 bases at V and 11 bases at J, with 12 bases in the middle.

The chain has TRBV7-2 and TRBJ2-1; 7 bases match TRBD2. V lost 3 bases and J lost 1; bases outside the gene matches: 0. Germline CDR1 and CDR2: SGHTA and FQGNSA. The CDR3 runs to 14 residues. CDR3 region: CASSFSGSYNEQFF. The CDR3 coding sequence is TGTGCCAGCAGCTTTAGCGGGTCCTACAATGAGCAGTTCTTC. The variable domain in full, with the rest retrieved from reference TRBV7-2 and TRBJ2-1, is GAGVSQSPSNKVTEKGKDVELRCDPISGHTALYWYRQSLGQGLEFLIYFQGNSAPDKSGLPSDRFSAERTGGSVSTLTIQRTQQEDSAVYLCASSFSGSYNEQFFGPGTRLTVL.

The V call is TRBV4-1, the J call TRBJ2-5, with 9 nucleotides matching TRBD2. Germline V lookup: CDR1 MGHRA, CDR2 YSYEKL. Trimming at V came to 3 bases and at J to 2 bases, leaving 13 bases not matched to a gene. This CDR3 spans 18 amino acids. The CDR3 bases are TGCGCCAGCAGCCAGACAATGGGGGCTAGCGGGGCACAAGAGACCCAGTACTTC. Residues: CASSQTMGASGAQETQYF.

This clone was seen a single time. The V call is TRBV21-1, the J call TRBJ1-1. TRBV21-1 is an annotated pseudogene. The CDR3 has 15 residues. Here the CDR3 DNA reads TGTGCCAGCAGCAAAGCCCCAGCCATGAACACTGAAGCTTTCTTT. Its protein product is CASSKAPAMNTEAFF.

V gene TRBV7-9 combines with J gene TRBJ1-4; no definite D call. The CDR3 extends over 12 amino acids. The germline CDR1 and CDR2 sequences are SEHNR and FQNEAQ (reference sequence). The V end was cut by 5 bases, the J end by 8 bases, with 9 bases between. Here the CDR3 reads CASSTPWEKLFF. CDR3 DNA: TGTGCCAGCAGCACTCCGTGGGAAAAACTGTTTTTT.

This chain's CDR3 is CASSFPVSSYEQYF. The DNA for the CDR3 is TGTGCCAGCAGCTTCCCGGTTTCCAGCTACGAGCAGTACTTC. This chain links TRBV13 with TRBJ2-7; unclear D gene. This CDR3 is 14 amino acids long. V was trimmed by 3 bases and J by 3 bases, leaving 12 bases between them. CDR1 is PRHDT and CDR2 is FYEKMQ in the germline V gene (reference sequence).

The count of this clone is one. This chain uses TRBV6-1 with TRBJ1-2, with D possibly TRBD1 on 6 matching bases. Germline V CDR1 and CDR2: MNHNS, SASEGT. V gave up 4 bases and J gave up 10 bases, with 22 bases separating them. The CDR3 runs to 15 residues. The CDR3 sequence: CASSVSELGANVYTF. CDR3 nucleotide sequence: TGTGCCAGCAGTGTGTCCGAGTTGGGGGCAAATGTCTACACCTTC.

This sequence joins TRBV5-6 and TRBJ1-1; unclear D gene. The CDR3 extends over 16 amino acids. V lost 0 bases, J lost 0 bases, and 12 bases lay in between. Germline V gene data show CDR1 as SGHDT and CDR2 as YYEEEE. The CDR3 nucleotides read TGTGCCAGCAGCTTGGTCCGGTTCTCCATGAACACTGAAGCTTTCTTT. Its translation: CASSLVRFSMNTEAFF.

The chain combines TRBV6-6 with TRBJ1-6; TRBD1 is a possible D gene (5 bases). Trimming stripped 3 bases from V and 10 bases from J, with 16 bases between. CDR1 and CDR2 from the germline V gene are MNHNY and SVGAGI (reference sequence). The CDR3 covers 15 residues. This chain's CDR3 is CASSYGTVSTSPLHF. In DNA, the CDR3 is TGTGCCAGCAGTTATGGGACGGTATCCACCTCACCCCTCCACTTT.

The chain joins TRBV7-3 to TRBJ1-1; TRBD1 is a possible D gene (5 bases). CDR3 length: 14 amino acids. Per germline, CDR1 SGHTA and CDR2 FQGTGA. Trimming removed 3 bases at V and 0 bases at J, with 8 bases between. DNA of the CDR3: TGTGCCAGCAGCTTGGGGACCATGAACACTGAAGCTTTCTTT. Amino acid sequence: CASSLGTMNTEAFF.

V and J are TRBV7-3 and TRBJ1-1; unclear D gene. Per germline, CDR1 SGHTA and CDR2 FQGTGA. The CDR3 consists of 13 residues. V was trimmed by 2 bases and J by 1 base, leaving 5 bases between them. CDR3 nucleotides: TGTGCCAGCAGCTTAGCGGGGAACACTGAAGCTTTCTTT. It yields the protein CASSLAGNTEAFF.

The gene calls are TRBV5-6 and TRBJ2-7; tentative D call: TRBD1 (6 bases). The CDR3 runs 14 residues. Germline V CDR1 and CDR2: SGHDT, YYEEEE. The V end was cut by 0 bases, the J end by 4 bases, with 11 bases between. CDR3 protein: CASSLGGRPYEQYF. The CDR3 DNA is TGTGCCAGCAGCTTGGGGGGGCGCCCGTACGAGCAGTACTTC.

V and J are TRBV19 and TRBJ2-1, with 8 bases that match TRBD2. Germline lookup yields CDR1 LNHDA and CDR2 SQIVND (reference sequence). The CDR3 runs 14 residues. The V segment lost 2 bases and the J segment 9 bases; nucleotides outside the gene matches: 6. The CDR3 here is CASSISGGPSEQFF. The CDR3 DNA sequence: TGTGCCAGTAGTATATCGGGGGGGCCTAGTGAGCAGTTCTTC.

The CDR3 protein is CASGPGTGNNEQFF. CDR3 in DNA: TGTGCTAGTGGACCCGGGACAGGTAACAATGAGCAGTTCTTC. J is TRBJ2-1 and V is TRBV12-5, with TRBD1 matching 8 bases. The trim removed 6 bases at V and 5 bases at J, leaving 6 bases unmatched. Looked up from germline, CDR1 is LGHNT and CDR2 is FRNRAP. The CDR3 is 14 amino acids.

V and J are TRBV6-5 and TRBJ2-7; 8 bases line up with TRBD2. The V gene's germline CDR1 is MNHEY and CDR2 SVGAGI. The V gene end was trimmed by 3 bases and the J gene end by 3 bases; junction bases not matched to a gene: 4. The CDR3 runs to 14 residues. The CDR3 loop is CASSYFGGVYEQYF. In DNA form, the CDR3 reads TGTGCCAGCAGTTATTTCGGGGGGGTCTACGAGCAGTACTTC.

The chain joins TRBV13 to TRBJ2-7; the match to TRBD2 covers 7 bases. CDR3 length: 12 amino acids. In germline, CDR1 is PRHDT, CDR2 FYEKMQ (reference sequence). Unmatched junction bases numbered 1, after V lost 3 bases and J lost 5 bases. CDR3 residues: CASSLTSNEQYF. In DNA, the CDR3 is TGTGCCAGCAGCTTGACTAGCAACGAGCAGTACTTC.

This chain uses TRBV4-1 with TRBJ1-1; TRBD1 agrees at 7 bases. J gave up 1 base and V 3 bases, and 5 bases lay outside the gene matches. CDR1 is MGHRA, CDR2 YSYEKL, per germline. The CDR3 sequence is 15 residues long. CDR3 loop: CASSHPRTGNTEAFF. CDR3 coding DNA: TGCGCCAGCAGCCACCCTCGGACAGGGAACACTGAAGCTTTCTTT.

About this clone: At one end, the junction sequence differs from germline, possibly due to a read error. The chain has TRBV29-1 and TRBJ1-5; D call uncertain. The CDR3 contains 10 residues. Germline CDR1 and CDR2: SQVTM and ANQGSEA. CDR3 DNA sequence: TGCAGGGTTGGTCGTGGGCCCCAGCATTTT. Amino acids: CRVGRGPQHF.

This chain joins TRBV6-5 and TRBJ1-5; D gene ambiguous. CDR1 MNHEY and CDR2 SVGAGI come from the germline V gene. The CDR3 length is 15 residues. V was clipped by 6 bases and J by 7 bases, with 19 bases between them. The CDR3 here is CASRPLLITEQPQHF. CDR3 DNA: TGTGCCAGCAGACCCCTCCTCATAACAGAACAGCCCCAGCATTTT.